A single T cell receptor (beta chain) is shown here with its context. This sample was taken from a study of CD8+ T cells in alopecia areata. Sequencing templates came from extracted RNA that was reverse transcribed into cDNA. Profiled with immunoSEQ multiplex PCR; TCRdb holds only in-frame clones, not every one. Found here are 140,000 to 150,000 clones, 51% of them singletons; the top ten hold 0.85% to 1%. Sample: CD4+ T cells sorted from blood, taken at week 0. The receptor was isolated from a human donor with alopecia areata.

The CDR3 nucleotides are TGTGCCAGCAGCTTAATCTCGGGGGGAAGCACAGATACGCAGTATTTT. Protein product: CASSLISGGSTDTQYF. The gene calls are TRBV11-2 and TRBJ2-3, with 7 nucleotides matching TRBD2. Losses at the gene ends were 2 bases for V and 0 bases for J; bases not matched to a gene: 5. Per the germline V gene, CDR1 is SGHAT and CDR2 is FQNNGV. This CDR3 spans 16 amino acids.